A single sample is the source of the 24 T cell receptor beta chains below, sequenced in a study of blood T cell repertoires in COVID-19. The table came from immunoSEQ multiplex PCR; TCRdb's copy has only in-frame clones and leaves some out. The sample holds approximately 87,000 clones, approximately 81% seen once. Sequencing used peripheral blood. All receptors derive from a woman of 80 years or more with acute or convalescent COVID-19.

The chain uses TRBV7-2 and TRBJ2-1; 16 bases align to TRBD2. V lost 4 bases to trimming and J lost 9 bases; unmatched junction nucleotides: 3. CDR1 is SGHTA and CDR2 is FQGNSA in the germline V gene. The CDR3 has 15 amino acids. The CDR3 spells CASSWGLAGGREQFF. DNA of the CDR3: TGTGCCAGCAGCTGGGGACTAGCGGGGGGGCGTGAGCAGTTCTTC.

The chain employs TRBV29-1 and TRBJ1-2; D is unresolved. Germline V lookup: CDR1 SQVTM, CDR2 ANQGSEA. The germline V and J ends were trimmed by 3 bases and 7 bases, with 12 bases remaining between them. This CDR3 is 12 amino acids long. For the CDR3, the DNA is TGCAGCGTTGAGGCGGGAACTGGTGGCTACACCTTC. It yields the protein CSVEAGTGGYTF.

The CDR3: CASSSRDRGSSPLHF. In DNA, the CDR3 is TGTGCCAGCAGTTCCAGGGACAGGGGAAGTTCACCCCTCCACTTT. The chain links TRBV27 to TRBJ1-6, with 10 bases fitting TRBD1. V lost 4 bases and J lost 9; bases outside the gene matches: 6. This CDR3 region has 15 residues. Per germline, CDR1 MNHEY and CDR2 SMNVEV (reference sequence).

The rearrangement links TRBV19 to TRBJ1-6; perhaps TRBD1 as D (5 bases). CDR3 length: 16 residues. CDR1 and CDR2 (germline): LNHDA, SQIVND (reference sequence). V lost 3 bases, J lost 0 bases, and 9 bases lay in between. CDR3 DNA: TGTGCCAGTAGTATGGGGCGAAGCTCCTATAATTCACCCCTCCACTTT. Translation: CASSMGRSSYNSPLHF.

The chain has TRBV7-9 and TRBJ1-1; TRBD1 agrees at 8 bases. The V and J ends lost 8 bases and 3 bases, in that order; junction bases with no gene match: 5. Germline-derived CDR1 and CDR2 are SEHNR and FQNEAQ (reference sequence). The CDR3 is 13 amino acids. CDR3 amino acids: CASGQGQDTEAFF. As DNA, the CDR3 is TGTGCCAGCGGACAGGGTCAAGACACTGAAGCTTTCTTT.

The chain couples TRBV4-2 to TRBJ1-6; 9 bases match TRBD1. The CDR3 sequence is 15 residues long. V was clipped by 0 bases and J by 8 bases; unmatched bases: 2. The germline CDR1 and CDR2 sequences are LGHNA and YNFKEQ. The CDR3 nucleotides read TGTGCCAGCAGCCAAGATCGGGACAGGGATTCACCCCTCCACTTT. Amino acid sequence: CASSQDRDRDSPLHF.

The rearrangement uses TRBV3-1 (or the pseudogene TRBV3-2) and TRBJ1-2, with 7 bases aligning to TRBD1. The CDR3 runs to 16 residues. The germline gives CDR1 LGHDT, CDR2 YNNKEL (reference sequence). V shed 3 bases and J 7 bases; nucleotides not matched to a gene: 14. In DNA, the CDR3 is TGTGCCAGCAGCCATCTGGGGGCCGACAGGGTATCTGGCTACACCTTC. This encodes CASSHLGADRVSGYTF.

This rearrangement joins TRBV24-1 to TRBJ2-2; maybe TRBD2 (7 bases). The V gene's germline CDR1 is KGHDR and CDR2 SFDVKD. The CDR3 loop spans 17 amino acids. V was clipped by 0 bases and J by 2 bases, with 12 bases between them. The CDR3 reads CATSDLARGGNTGELFF. CDR3 nucleotides: TGTGCCACCAGTGATTTGGCGAGGGGGGGAAACACCGGGGAGCTGTTTTTT.

The rearrangement joins TRBV5-1 to TRBJ1-1; tentative D call: TRBD1 (5 bases). Trimming pared 2 bases from V and 2 bases from J, leaving 10 bases between. Germline lookup yields CDR1 SGHRS and CDR2 YFSETQ. The CDR3 is made up of 14 amino acids. For the CDR3, the DNA is TGCGCCAGCAGCTTCCCCAGGGTCAACACTGAAGCTTTCTTT. This encodes CASSFPRVNTEAFF.

The V and J genes are TRBV6-6 and TRBJ1-1; the match to TRBD1 covers 7 bases. The length of the CDR3 is 14 residues. The trim removed 5 bases at V and 4 bases at J, leaving 7 bases unmatched. CDR1 and CDR2 from the germline V gene are MNHNY and SVGAGI (reference sequence). The CDR3 DNA follows: TGTGCCAGCAGTACAGGGGCCGGTGTCACTGAAGCTTTCTTT. Translating gives CASSTGAGVTEAFF.

This clone was detected only once. The chain combines TRBV7-3 with TRBJ2-7, with TRBD1 matching 8 bases. Germline V gives CDR1 SGHTA, CDR2 FQGTGA. The CDR3 extends over 15 amino acids. J gave up 2 bases and V 5 bases, and 8 bases lay outside the gene matches. DNA of the CDR3: TGTGCCAGCAGCCCAGGGGGCGGCAGGACCTACGAGCAGTACTTC. Protein: CASSPGGGRTYEQYF.

The chain uses TRBV28 and TRBJ1-2; D is unclear. V was trimmed by 1 base and J by 9 bases, leaving 18 bases between them. CDR3 size: 15 residues. Germline V gene data show CDR1 as MDHEN and CDR2 as SYDVKM. CDR3 nucleotides: TGTGCCAGCAGTTTATTAACAGCCCAACTCGATAGCTACACCTTC. Residues: CASSLLTAQLDSYTF.

The J gene is TRBJ1-1, the V gene TRBV10-3; the D gene is possibly TRBD1 (5 bases). Germline CDR1 is ENHRY and CDR2 is SYGVKD. This CDR3 spans 16 amino acids. The V and J ends lost 4 bases and 10 bases respectively, with 25 bases between them. CDR3 in amino acids: CAISGGADKGRVGAFF. CDR3 DNA sequence: TGTGCCATCAGTGGGGGCGCAGACAAAGGGAGGGTTGGAGCTTTCTTT.

V and J are TRBV5-1 and TRBJ1-1; D remains ambiguous. Trimming removed 3 bases from V and 4 bases from J, with 19 bases in between. The germline V gene has CDR1 SGHRS and CDR2 YFSETQ. The CDR3 is made up of 16 amino acids. The CDR3: CASSWGGRGSGTEAFF. CDR3 bases: TGCGCCAGCAGCTGGGGAGGGCGGGGTAGCGGCACTGAAGCTTTCTTT. Drawing the rest from reference TRBV5-1 and TRBJ1-1, the complete variable domain is KAGVTQTPRYLIKTRGQQVTLSCSPISGHRSVSWYQQTPGQGLQFLFEYFSETQRNKGNFPGRFSGRQFSNSRSEMNVSTLELGDSALYLCASSWGGRGSGTEAFFGQGTRLTVV.

V gene TRBV11-2 combines with J gene TRBJ1-2; D call uncertain. The ends were cut back, 0 bases at V and 8 bases at J, with 10 bases in the middle. The CDR3 runs 13 residues. From germline, CDR1 is SGHAT and CDR2 FQNNGV. The DNA for the CDR3 is TGTGCCAGCAGCTTAGATGCGGTTAAAGGCTACACCTTC. It codes for CASSLDAVKGYTF.

The chain employs TRBV3-1 (or the pseudogene TRBV3-2) and TRBJ2-7; 8 positions match TRBD2. The CDR3 consists of 15 residues. The germline gives CDR1 LGHDT, CDR2 YNNKEL (reference sequence). Unmatched junction bases numbered 6, after V lost 0 bases and J lost 5 bases. CDR3 sequence reads: CASSQDPGGVNEQYF. CDR3 DNA: TGTGCCAGCAGCCAAGATCCGGGAGGGGTCAACGAGCAGTACTTC.

The chain has TRBV3-1 (or the pseudogene TRBV3-2) and TRBJ1-2, with a tentative D call TRBD1 (6 bases). The CDR3 is 17 amino acids. Trimming shortened V by 5 bases and J by 7 bases, and 26 bases separated the two germline ends. Per germline, CDR1 LGHDT and CDR2 YNNKEL (reference sequence). The CDR3 DNA sequence: TGTGCCAGCAGCGTGCATCGCGCGGGGGGCGATCATGGTGGCTACACCTTC. This encodes CASSVHRAGGDHGGYTF.

The genes are TRBV12-3 or TRBV12-4 and TRBJ1-1; maybe TRBD1 (5 bases). The ends were cut back, 6 bases at V and 8 bases at J, with 10 bases in the middle. The CDR3 runs 11 residues. The CDR3 protein is CASRRQQEAFF. CDR3 nucleotide sequence: TGTGCCAGCAGAAGACAGCAGGAAGCTTTCTTT.

This clone was detected a few times. The V call is TRBV5-1, the J call TRBJ1-2; 8 bases align to TRBD1. The V gene's germline CDR1 is SGHRS and CDR2 YFSETQ. After removal of 4 bases from V and 7 bases from J, the junction contained 3 bases not matched to a gene. The CDR3 length is 12 residues. The CDR3 here is CASSPGGGGYTF. The CDR3 DNA reads as TGCGCCAGCAGCCCAGGGGGCGGTGGCTACACCTTC. Using reference TRBV5-1 and TRBJ1-2 for the parts outside the CDR3, the full variable domain is KAGVTQTPRYLIKTRGQQVTLSCSPISGHRSVSWYQQTPGQGLQFLFEYFSETQRNKGNFPGRFSGRQFSNSRSEMNVSTLELGDSALYLCASSPGGGGYTFGSGTRLTVV.

This clone appeared a few times. J is TRBJ2-7 and V is TRBV10-2; 8 bases line up with TRBD2. Per germline, CDR1 WSHSY and CDR2 SAAADI. J was trimmed by 2 bases and V by 5 bases; bases with no gene match: 5. The CDR3 extends over 14 amino acids. The CDR3 region is CASSTGGGTYEQYF. CDR3 bases: TGCGCCAGCAGTACGGGGGGGGGAACCTACGAGCAGTACTTC.

CDR3 DNA: TGTGCCGGCGGGATTTTTCTTGGAAACACCATATATTTT. This gives the protein CAGGIFLGNTIYF. J is TRBJ1-3 and V is TRBV6-5; D call uncertain. This CDR3 has 13 amino acids. Per the germline V gene, CDR1 is MNHEY and CDR2 is SVGAGI. The V gene lost 11 bases and the J gene lost 3 bases, with 14 bases spanning the gap.

This chain links TRBV10-3 with TRBJ2-3; D is unclear. CDR1 ENHRY and CDR2 SYGVKD come from the germline V gene. Trimming removed 4 bases from V and 4 bases from J, with 9 bases in between. This CDR3 contains 13 residues. The CDR3 sequence is CAISAHNSDTQYF. The CDR3 nucleotides are TGTGCCATCAGTGCCCACAATTCAGATACGCAGTATTTT.

V is TRBV27 and J is TRBJ1-2; tentatively, D is TRBD1 (6 bases). The CDR3 covers 14 residues. Germline loops: CDR1 MNHEY, CDR2 SMNVEV (reference sequence). V gave up 8 bases and J gave up 6 bases, with 19 bases separating them. In DNA form, the CDR3 reads TGTGCCAGCGGCAGGACAGCGACCTCGGATGGCTACACCTTC. It translates to CASGRTATSDGYTF.

The sample holds a few counts of this clone. V and J are TRBV19 and TRBJ1-1; D call uncertain. Germline CDR1 reads LNHDA; CDR2 reads SQIVND (reference sequence). The CDR3 has 14 residues. The V end was cut by 9 bases, the J end by 4 bases, with 18 bases between. CDR3 amino acids: CASRTAGLSTEAFF. DNA for the CDR3: TGTGCCAGCAGAACGGCCGGGTTGAGCACTGAAGCTTTCTTT. Complete variable domain (other parts from reference TRBV19 and TRBJ1-1): DGGITQSPKYLFRKEGQNVTLSCEQNLNHDAMYWYRQDPGQGLRLIYYSQIVNDFQKGDIAEGYSVSREKKESFPLTVTSAQKNPTAFYLCASRTAGLSTEAFFGQGTRLTVV.